This is a list of T cell receptor beta chains from one sample in a study of blood T cell repertoires in COVID-19. The assay was immunoSEQ multiplex PCR, and TCRdb's table has in-frame clones only and misses some. The sample holds some 270,000 clones, approximately 90% seen once. What was sequenced was PBMCs or T cells enriched from blood (not recorded which). These receptors were obtained from a woman in her thirties with acute COVID-19. The CDR3 runs from the conserved cysteine through the conserved F or W.

v_gene: TRBV5-4; j_gene: TRBJ2-7; CDR3aa: CASSLGGDRGNEQYF
v_gene: TRBV7-2; j_gene: TRBJ1-4; CDR3aa: CASSPVATNEKLFF
v_gene: TRBV15; j_gene: TRBJ2-2; CDR3aa: CATSLIAGNTGELFF
v_gene: TRBV19; j_gene: TRBJ2-3; CDR3aa: CASSSHFRGSTDTQYF
v_gene: TRBV2; j_gene: TRBJ1-4; CDR3aa: CASSEGGGREKLFF
v_gene: TRBV9; j_gene: TRBJ1-2; CDR3aa: CASSANLDRGQNYGYTF
v_gene: TRBV6-6; j_gene: TRBJ1-2; CDR3aa: CASSDGGDRGAGTSWYGYTF
v_gene: TRBV4-2; j_gene: TRBJ1-2; CDR3aa: CASSQDSGGYYGYTF
v_gene: TRBV19; j_gene: TRBJ2-2; CDR3aa: CATRTENTGELFF
v_gene: TRBV19; j_gene: TRBJ2-1; CDR3aa: CASSTLLTGNEQFF
v_gene: TRBV12-2; j_gene: TRBJ1-5; CDR3aa: CASRLKARETGTGYTPDQPQHF
v_gene: TRBV5-1; j_gene: TRBJ2-7; CDR3aa: CASSQGSGRHEQYF
v_gene: TRBV9; j_gene: TRBJ2-2; CDR3aa: CASSPRTGSNTGELFF
v_gene: TRBV5-1; j_gene: TRBJ2-5; CDR3aa: CARSLGGGRYRETQYF
v_gene: TRBV7-2; j_gene: TRBJ1-4; CDR3aa: CASSWRVNEKLFF
v_gene: TRBV28; j_gene: TRBJ1-1; CDR3aa: CASSVMRAEAFF
v_gene: TRBV7-9; j_gene: TRBJ2-7; CDR3aa: CASSPQGFSESYEQYF
v_gene: TRBV28; j_gene: TRBJ1-6; CDR3aa: CALKAGNNSPLHF
v_gene: TRBV7-4; j_gene: TRBJ2-1; CDR3aa: CASSRPRGTYNEQFF
v_gene: TRBV7-2; j_gene: TRBJ1-4; CDR3aa: CASSLGDSNREKLFF
v_gene: TRBV19; j_gene: TRBJ2-2; CDR3aa: CASSIDRGGELFF
v_gene: TRBV7-2; j_gene: TRBJ2-7; CDR3aa: CASSPEGGYEQYF
v_gene: TRBV5-8; j_gene: TRBJ2-3; CDR3aa: CASSIRLSGRTDTQYF
v_gene: TRBV3-1/TRBV3-2; j_gene: TRBJ1-2; CDR3aa: CASSPDPQGRYGYTF
v_gene: TRBV11-2; j_gene: TRBJ2-7; CDR3aa: CASSPNTQLATNGEQYF
v_gene: TRBV9; j_gene: TRBJ2-1; CDR3aa: CASSVETGGGEQFF
v_gene: TRBV5-1; j_gene: TRBJ2-5; CDR3aa: CASSLPRGETQYF
v_gene: TRBV30; j_gene: TRBJ2-1; CDR3aa: CAWTASGVSYNEQFF
v_gene: TRBV15; j_gene: TRBJ1-4; CDR3aa: CATSPEAPVVNEKLFF
v_gene: TRBV28; j_gene: TRBJ2-3; CDR3aa: CATLRGLAGRGTQYF
v_gene: TRBV3-1/TRBV3-2; j_gene: TRBJ2-3; CDR3aa: CASSQLSGSGDTQYF
v_gene: TRBV27; j_gene: TRBJ1-2; CDR3aa: CASSLTRGNYGYTF
v_gene: TRBV5-4; j_gene: TRBJ2-1; CDR3aa: CASSSPISGRAVNEQFF
v_gene: TRBV15; j_gene: TRBJ2-2; CDR3aa: CATSPRGRGPGELFF
v_gene: TRBV15; j_gene: TRBJ1-5; CDR3aa: CATSGRSNQPQHF
v_gene: TRBV19; j_gene: TRBJ2-7; CDR3aa: CASSIVGLEGTGTYEQYF
v_gene: TRBV30; j_gene: TRBJ2-2; CDR3aa: CAWNRDTNTGELFF
v_gene: TRBV24-1; j_gene: TRBJ2-3; CDR3aa: CATSRSSGTSTDTQYF
v_gene: TRBV5-1; j_gene: TRBJ1-6; CDR3aa: CASSQTMTGGNSPLHF
v_gene: TRBV28; j_gene: TRBJ2-2; CDR3aa: CASRRGSTGELFF
v_gene: TRBV9; j_gene: TRBJ2-7; CDR3aa: CASSAGSLASGRVYEQYF
v_gene: TRBV18; j_gene: TRBJ1-2; CDR3aa: CASSGGRNYGYTF
v_gene: TRBV9; j_gene: TRBJ1-6; CDR3aa: CASSEQQTGMGSPLHF
v_gene: TRBV15; j_gene: TRBJ2-7; CDR3aa: CATSSEIAGTLYEQYF
v_gene: TRBV5-4; j_gene: TRBJ2-3; CDR3aa: CASSLAGGPFDTQYF
v_gene: TRBV6-5; j_gene: TRBJ2-5; CDR3aa: CASGDRGRLETQYF
v_gene: TRBV10-1; j_gene: TRBJ2-1; CDR3aa: CASSGKLAGEWSHEQFF
v_gene: TRBV2; j_gene: TRBJ2-1; CDR3aa: CASSPGVAGVLNEQFF
v_gene: TRBV6-1; j_gene: TRBJ2-3; CDR3aa: CASSGGTSERVDTQYF
v_gene: TRBV27; j_gene: TRBJ2-7; CDR3aa: CASSSLSAYEQYF
v_gene: TRBV7-2; j_gene: TRBJ2-7; CDR3aa: CASSYSNYEQYF
v_gene: TRBV24-1; j_gene: TRBJ2-7; CDR3aa: CATSDSGQAGDEQYF
v_gene: TRBV7-5; j_gene: TRBJ2-7; CDR3aa: CVRSRWSYEQYF